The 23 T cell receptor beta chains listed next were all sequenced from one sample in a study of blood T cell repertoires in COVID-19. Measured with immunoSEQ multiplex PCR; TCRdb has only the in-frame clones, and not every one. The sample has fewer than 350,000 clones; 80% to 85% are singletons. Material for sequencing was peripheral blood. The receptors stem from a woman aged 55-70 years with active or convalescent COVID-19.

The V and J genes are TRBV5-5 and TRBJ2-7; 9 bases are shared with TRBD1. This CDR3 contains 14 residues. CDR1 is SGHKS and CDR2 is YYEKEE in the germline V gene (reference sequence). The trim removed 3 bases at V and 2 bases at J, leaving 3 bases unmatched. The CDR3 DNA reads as TGTGCCAGCAGCTGGGGACAGGGACCCTACGAGCAGTACTTC. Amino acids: CASSWGQGPYEQYF.

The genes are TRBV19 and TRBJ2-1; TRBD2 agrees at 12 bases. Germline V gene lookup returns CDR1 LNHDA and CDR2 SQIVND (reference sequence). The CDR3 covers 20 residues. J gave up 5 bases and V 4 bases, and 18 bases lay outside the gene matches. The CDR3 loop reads CASSTRLAGASRPSNNEQFF. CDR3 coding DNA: TGTGCCAGTAGTACAAGACTAGCGGGGGCCTCCCGCCCTTCCAACAATGAGCAGTTCTTC.

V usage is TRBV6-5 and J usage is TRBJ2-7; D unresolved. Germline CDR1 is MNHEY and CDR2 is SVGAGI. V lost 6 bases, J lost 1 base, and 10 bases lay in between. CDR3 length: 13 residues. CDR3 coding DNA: TGTGCCAGCAGGCCAGGATGGTCCTACGAGCAGTACTTC. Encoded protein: CASRPGWSYEQYF.

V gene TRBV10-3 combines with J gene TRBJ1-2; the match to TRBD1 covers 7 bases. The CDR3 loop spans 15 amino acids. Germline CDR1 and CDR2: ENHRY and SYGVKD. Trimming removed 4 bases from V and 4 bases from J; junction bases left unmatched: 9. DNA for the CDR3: TGTGCCATCAGTGGGGCGGACAGGCTGGTCTATGGCTACACCTTC. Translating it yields CAISGADRLVYGYTF.

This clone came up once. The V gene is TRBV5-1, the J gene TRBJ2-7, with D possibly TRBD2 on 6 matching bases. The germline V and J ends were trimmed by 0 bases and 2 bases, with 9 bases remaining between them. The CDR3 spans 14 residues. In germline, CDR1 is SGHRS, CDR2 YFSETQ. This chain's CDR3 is CASSLAAGTYEQYF. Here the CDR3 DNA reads TGCGCCAGCAGCTTGGCCGCGGGAACCTACGAGCAGTACTTC.

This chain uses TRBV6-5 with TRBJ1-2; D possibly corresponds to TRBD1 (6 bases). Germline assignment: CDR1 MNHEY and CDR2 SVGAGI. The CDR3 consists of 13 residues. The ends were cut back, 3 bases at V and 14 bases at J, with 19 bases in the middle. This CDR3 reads CASSYGIKDRTTF. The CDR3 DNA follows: TGTGCCAGCAGTTATGGAATTAAAGACAGGACGACCTTC.

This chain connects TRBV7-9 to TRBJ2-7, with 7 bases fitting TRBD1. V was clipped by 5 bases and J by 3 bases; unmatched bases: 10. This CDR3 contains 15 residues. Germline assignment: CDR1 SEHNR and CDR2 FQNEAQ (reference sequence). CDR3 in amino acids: CASSPAFRQGYEQYF. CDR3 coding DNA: TGTGCCAGCAGCCCGGCCTTTAGACAGGGCTACGAGCAGTACTTC. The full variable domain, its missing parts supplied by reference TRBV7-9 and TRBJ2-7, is DTGVSQNPRHKITKRGQNVTFRCDPISEHNRLYWYRQTLGQGPEFLTYFQNEAQLEKSRLLSDRFSAERPKGSFSTLEIQRTEQGDSAMYLCASSPAFRQGYEQYFGPGTRLTVT.

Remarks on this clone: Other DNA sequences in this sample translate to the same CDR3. CDR3 coding DNA: TGTGCCAGCAGCCCCCCTACTGGCCGCGGCACTGAAGCTTTCTTT. Translation: CASSPPTGRGTEAFF. V and J are TRBV7-9 and TRBJ1-1; D gene uncertain. This CDR3 has 15 amino acids. Germline V gene sequence: CDR1 SEHNR, CDR2 FQNEAQ (reference sequence). Trimming left V 5 bases short and J 4 bases short, with 17 bases between.

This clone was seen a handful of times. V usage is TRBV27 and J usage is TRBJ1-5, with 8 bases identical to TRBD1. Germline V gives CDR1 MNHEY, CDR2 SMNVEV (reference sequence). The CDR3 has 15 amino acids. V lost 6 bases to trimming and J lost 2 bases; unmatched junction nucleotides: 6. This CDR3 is CASSPGQGRNQPQHF. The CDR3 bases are TGTGCCAGCAGCCCAGGACAGGGACGCAATCAGCCCCAGCATTTT.

The CDR3 loop reads CASSQTGGRGDTQYF. The DNA for the CDR3 is TGTGCCAGCAGTCAAACGGGGGGACGGGGGGATACGCAGTATTTT. The chain joins TRBV7-9 to TRBJ2-3; 7 bases match TRBD2. V lost 6 bases, J lost 6 bases, and 12 bases stayed unmatched. The CDR3 runs to 15 residues. The germline gives CDR1 SEHNR, CDR2 FQNEAQ (reference sequence).

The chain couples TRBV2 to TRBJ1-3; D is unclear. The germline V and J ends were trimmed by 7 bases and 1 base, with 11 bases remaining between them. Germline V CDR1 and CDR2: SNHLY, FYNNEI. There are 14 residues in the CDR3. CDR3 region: CASNIDTSGNTIYF. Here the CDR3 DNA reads TGTGCCAGCAACATCGACACGTCTGGAAACACCATATATTTT.

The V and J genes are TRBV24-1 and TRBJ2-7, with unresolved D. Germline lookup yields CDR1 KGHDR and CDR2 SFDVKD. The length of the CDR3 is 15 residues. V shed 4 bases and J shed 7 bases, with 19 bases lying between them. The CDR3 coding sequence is TGTGCCACCAGTGACCCCCCTGACCGACACGATGAGCAGTACTTC. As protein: CATSDPPDRHDEQYF.

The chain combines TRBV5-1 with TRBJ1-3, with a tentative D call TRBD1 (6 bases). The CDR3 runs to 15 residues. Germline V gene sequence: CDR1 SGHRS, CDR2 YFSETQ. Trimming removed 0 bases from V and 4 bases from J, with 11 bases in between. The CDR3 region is CASSLVQGRGNTIYF. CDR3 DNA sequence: TGCGCCAGCAGCTTGGTTCAGGGGAGAGGAAACACCATATATTTT. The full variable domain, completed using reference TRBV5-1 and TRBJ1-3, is KAGVTQTPRYLIKTRGQQVTLSCSPISGHRSVSWYQQTPGQGLQFLFEYFSETQRNKGNFPGRFSGRQFSNSRSEMNVSTLELGDSALYLCASSLVQGRGNTIYFGEGSWLTVV.

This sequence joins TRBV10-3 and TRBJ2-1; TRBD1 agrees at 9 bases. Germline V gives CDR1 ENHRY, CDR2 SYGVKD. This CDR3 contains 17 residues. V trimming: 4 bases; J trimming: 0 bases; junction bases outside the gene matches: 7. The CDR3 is CAISVTGTGSSYNEQFF. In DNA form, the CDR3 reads TGTGCCATCAGTGTGACCGGGACAGGGAGCTCCTACAATGAGCAGTTCTTC.

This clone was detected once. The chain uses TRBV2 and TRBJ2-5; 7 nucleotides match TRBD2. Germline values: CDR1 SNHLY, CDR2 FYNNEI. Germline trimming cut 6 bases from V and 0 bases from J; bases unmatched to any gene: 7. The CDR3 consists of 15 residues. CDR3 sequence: CASSPGRAYQETQYF. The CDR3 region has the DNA TGTGCCAGCAGCCCTGGGAGGGCTTACCAAGAGACCCAGTACTTC.

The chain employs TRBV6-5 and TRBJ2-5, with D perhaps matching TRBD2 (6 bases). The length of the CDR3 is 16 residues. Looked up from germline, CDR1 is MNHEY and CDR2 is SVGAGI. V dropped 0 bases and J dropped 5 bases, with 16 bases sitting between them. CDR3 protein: CASSYSRDSSFETQYF. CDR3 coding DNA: TGTGCCAGCAGTTACTCACGGGACTCCTCCTTTGAGACCCAGTACTTC.

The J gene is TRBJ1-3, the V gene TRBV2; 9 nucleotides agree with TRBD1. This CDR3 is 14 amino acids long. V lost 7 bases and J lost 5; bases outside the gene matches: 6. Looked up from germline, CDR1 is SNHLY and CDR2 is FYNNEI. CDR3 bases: TGTGCCAGCACTGTGGACAGGGGTAGAAACACCATATATTTT. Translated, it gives CASTVDRGRNTIYF.

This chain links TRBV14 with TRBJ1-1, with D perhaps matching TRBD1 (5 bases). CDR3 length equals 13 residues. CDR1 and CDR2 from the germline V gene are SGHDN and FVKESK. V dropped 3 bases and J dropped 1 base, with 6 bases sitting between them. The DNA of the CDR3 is TGTGCCAGCAGCCACCAGGGGAACACTGAAGCTTTCTTT. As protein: CASSHQGNTEAFF.

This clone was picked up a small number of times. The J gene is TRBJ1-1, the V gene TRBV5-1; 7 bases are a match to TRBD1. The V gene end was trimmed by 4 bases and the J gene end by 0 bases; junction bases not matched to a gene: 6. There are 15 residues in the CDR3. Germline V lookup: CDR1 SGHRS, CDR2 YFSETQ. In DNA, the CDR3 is TGCGCCAGCAGCCAGTGGGACAGCTTGAACACTGAAGCTTTCTTT. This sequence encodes CASSQWDSLNTEAFF.

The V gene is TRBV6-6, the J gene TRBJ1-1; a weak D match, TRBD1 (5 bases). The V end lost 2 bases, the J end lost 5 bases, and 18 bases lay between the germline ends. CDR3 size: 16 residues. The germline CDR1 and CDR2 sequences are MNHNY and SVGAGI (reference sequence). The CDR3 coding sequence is TGTGCCAGCAGTTACCGACTTCTAAGGGAGGGGACTGAAGCTTTCTTT. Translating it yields CASSYRLLREGTEAFF.

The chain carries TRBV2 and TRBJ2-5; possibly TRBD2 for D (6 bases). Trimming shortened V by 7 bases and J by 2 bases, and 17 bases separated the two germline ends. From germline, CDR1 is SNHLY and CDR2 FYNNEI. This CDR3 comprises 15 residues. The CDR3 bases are TGTGCCAGCACACCCCCGGGACTCGGACAAGAGACCCAGTACTTC. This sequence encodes CASTPPGLGQETQYF.

The CDR3 region is CASSLGQGADEQFF. As DNA, the CDR3 is TGTGCCAGCAGCTTAGGACAGGGGGCGGATGAGCAGTTCTTC. The chain links TRBV7-9 to TRBJ2-1; TRBD1 matches 10 bases. The CDR3 consists of 14 residues. Germline assignment: CDR1 SEHNR and CDR2 FQNEAQ (reference sequence). The junction had 2 bases not matched to a gene; V was cut back by 1 base and J by 8 bases. Full variable domain (outside the CDR3, taken from reference TRBV7-9 and TRBJ2-1): DTGVSQNPRHKITKRGQNVTFRCDPISEHNRLYWYRQTLGQGPEFLTYFQNEAQLEKSRLLSDRFSAERPKGSFSTLEIQRTEQGDSAMYLCASSLGQGADEQFFGPGTRLTVL.

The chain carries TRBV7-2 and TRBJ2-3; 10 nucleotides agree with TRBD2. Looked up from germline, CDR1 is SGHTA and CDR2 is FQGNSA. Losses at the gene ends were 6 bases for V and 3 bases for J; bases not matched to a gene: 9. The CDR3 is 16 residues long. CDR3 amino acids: CASSPPLAGGTDTQYF. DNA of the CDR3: TGTGCCAGCAGTCCCCCATTAGCGGGGGGAACAGATACGCAGTATTTT.